This entry is about one T cell receptor (beta chain). Its target is not known. Method: immunoSEQ multiplex PCR; TCRdb's copy keeps in-frame clones and lacks some. The data show 15,000 to 20,000 clones, with around 70% seen just once and approximately 5.3% held by the top ten. This specimen comes from a study of somatic mutations in cytotoxic T cells in rheumatoid arthritis. The V segment lost 9 bases and the J segment 1 base; nucleotides outside the gene matches: 6. Germline values: CDR1 MNHNY, CDR2 SVGAGI (reference sequence). This CDR3 spans 14 amino acids. By positive magnetic bead selection, CD4+ and CD8+ cells were isolated, and their purity was checked by flow cytometry. Overall study findings and caveats: For about an eighth of the roughly 65 patients, a single CD8+ clone accounted for more than 20% of CD8+ cells.

This rearrangement joins TRBV6-6 to TRBJ1-5; 7 nucleotides line up with TRBD1. The receptor's source is a man in his sixties in good health. Sequenced: CD8+ T cells sorted from blood. The CDR3 spells CASFRQGSNQPQHF. The CDR3 DNA sequence: TGTGCCAGTTTTAGACAGGGCAGCAATCAGCCCCAGCATTTT.